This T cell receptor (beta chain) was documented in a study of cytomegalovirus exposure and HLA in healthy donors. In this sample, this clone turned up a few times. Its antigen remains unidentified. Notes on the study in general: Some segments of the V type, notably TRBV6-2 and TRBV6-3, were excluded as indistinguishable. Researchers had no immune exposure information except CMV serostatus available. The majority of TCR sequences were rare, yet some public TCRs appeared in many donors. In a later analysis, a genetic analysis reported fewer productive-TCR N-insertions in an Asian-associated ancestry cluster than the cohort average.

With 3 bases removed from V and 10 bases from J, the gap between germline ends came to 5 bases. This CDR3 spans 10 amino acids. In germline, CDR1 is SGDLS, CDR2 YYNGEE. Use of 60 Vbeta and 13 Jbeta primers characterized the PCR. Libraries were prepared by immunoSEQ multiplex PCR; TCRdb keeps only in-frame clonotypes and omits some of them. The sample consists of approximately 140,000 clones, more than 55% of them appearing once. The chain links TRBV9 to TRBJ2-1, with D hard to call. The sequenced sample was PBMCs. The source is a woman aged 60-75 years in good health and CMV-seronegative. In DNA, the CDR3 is TGTGCCAGCAGCGGCGAAGAGCAGTTCTTC. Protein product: CASSGEEQFF. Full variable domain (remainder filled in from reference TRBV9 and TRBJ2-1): DSGVTQTPKHLITATGQRVTLRCSPRSGDLSVYWYQQSLDQGLQFLIQYYNGEERAKGNILERFSAQQFPDLHSELNLSSLELGDSALYFCASSGEEQFFGPGTRLTVL.